Presented here are 4 T cell receptor beta chains from one specimen sequenced in a study of T cells in Graves' hyperthyroidism and ophthalmopathy. Amplified TCR beta CDR3 regions derived from RNA transcripts. An initial round of RT-PCR targeting the TCR CDR3 relied on the HTBI primer set. TCRdb fed the multiplex PCR reads into MiXCR, producing one record per CDR3 protein. The sample has some 600,000 distinct CDR3 sequences, around 46% seen once. The material sequenced was peripheral blood or thyroid tissue (not recorded which). The receptors shown here come from a young woman with Graves' hyperthyroidism.

V is TRBV2 and J is TRBJ1-6; 9 nucleotides line up with TRBD1. Germline V gives CDR1 SNHLY, CDR2 FYNNEI. This CDR3 is built from 14 residues. J was trimmed by 13 bases and V by 1 base; bases with no gene match: 5. CDR3 loop: CASSEGQGGSPLHF. CDR3 coding DNA: TGTGCCAGCAGTGAAGGACAGGGGGGATCCCCCCTCCACTTT.

This clonotype showed up just once. The rearrangement links TRBV29-1 to TRBJ2-7; 8 bases align to TRBD1. The CDR3 covers 12 residues. Germline lookup yields CDR1 SQVTM and CDR2 ANQGSEA. Losses at the gene ends were 4 bases for V and 3 bases for J; bases not matched to a gene: 2. CDR3 nucleotides: TGCAGCGTTGGGACAGGGAACTACGAGCAGTACTTC. Translation: CSVGTGNYEQYF.

This chain joins TRBV20-1 and TRBJ2-6; D is ambiguous. The germline V and J ends were trimmed by 0 bases and 0 bases, with 9 bases remaining between them. The CDR3 length is 16 residues. Germline assignment: CDR1 DFQATT and CDR2 SNEGSKA (reference sequence). Here the CDR3 reads CSARDRRTSGANVLTF. CDR3 nucleotides: TGCAGTGCTAGAGATCGGAGAACCTCTGGGGCCAACGTCCTGACTTTC.

This clonotype has just a few counts. This chain joins TRBV2 and TRBJ1-1; perhaps TRBD1 as D (6 bases). Trimming cost V 5 bases and J 6 bases, with 16 bases left between them. Germline CDR1 is SNHLY and CDR2 is FYNNEI. The length of the CDR3 is 14 residues. The DNA of the CDR3 is TGTGCCAGCAGTTTCCCACAGGGTTGGGCTGAAGCTTTCTTT. Protein sequence: CASSFPQGWAEAFF.